This is a list of T cell receptor beta chains from one sample in a study of T cell changes during pregnancy in multiple sclerosis. Assay: immunoSEQ multiplex PCR; the TCRdb copy retains only in-frame clones and omits some. The sample lists some 74,000 clones; approximately 92% were seen once. Sequenced material: peripheral blood, taken before pregnancy. Receptor source: a female donor with multiple sclerosis, enrolled in a pregnancy study. CDR3s include the opening cysteine and the closing phenylalanine or tryptophan. The D gene is left open where the match is weak. Only part of the rows carry a size: once, few, many, or a class if the clone is expanded.

d_gene	j_gene	v_gene	abundance	CDR3aa	CDR3nt
TRBD1	TRBJ1-4	TRBV7-2	NA	CASNTGAGEKLFF	TGTGCCAGCAACACAGGGGCAGGAGAAAAACTGTTTTTT
TRBD2	TRBJ2-7	TRBV5-1	NA	CASSATGTSGTLEQYF	TGCGCCAGCAGCGCCACCGGGACTAGCGGGACCTTAGAGCAGTACTTC
NA	TRBJ1-2	TRBV4-3	NA	CASSHDRSVNYGYTF	TGCGCCAGCAGCCATGACAGGTCTGTCAACTATGGCTACACCTTC
TRBD2	TRBJ2-1	TRBV25-1	NA	CASSEHSGASYNEQFF	TGTGCCAGCAGTGAGCATAGCGGGGCTTCCTACAATGAGCAGTTCTTC
NA	TRBJ2-1	TRBV5-6	NA	CASSLGLLSSYNEQFF	TGTGCCAGCAGCTTGGGACTACTGAGCTCCTACAATGAGCAGTTCTTC
NA	TRBJ1-4	TRBV5-1	NA	CASRGTTAANEKLFF	TGCGCCAGCCGCGGGACTACGGCAGCTAATGAAAAACTGTTTTTT
TRBD2	TRBJ2-7	TRBV7-2	NA	CASSPRASGRANEQYF	TGTGCCAGCAGCCCAAGGGCTAGCGGGAGGGCAAACGAGCAGTACTTC
NA	TRBJ2-7	TRBV4-3	NA	CASSQVTGDYEQYF	TGCGCCAGCAGCCAAGTGACTGGCGACTACGAGCAGTACTTC
NA	TRBJ2-3	TRBV5-4	NA	CASSLAEKRSTDTQYF	TGTGCCAGCAGCTTGGCCGAGAAGAGGAGCACAGATACGCAGTATTTT
NA	TRBJ1-4	TRBV25-1	NA	CASAAGEKLFF	TGTGCCTCAGCGGCGGGTGAAAAACTGTTTTTT
NA	TRBJ2-7	TRBV28	NA	CASSRLGVYEQYF	TGTGCCAGCAGCCGCCTCGGAGTCTACGAGCAGTACTTC
NA	TRBJ1-5	TRBV7-6	NA	CASSLDYGPQHF	TGTGCCAGCAGCTTAGATTACGGGCCCCAGCATTTT
NA	TRBJ2-3	TRBV7-9	NA	CASSRAGSTDTQYF	TGTGCCAGCAGCCGCGCGGGGAGCACAGATACGCAGTATTTT
NA	TRBJ1-2	TRBV12-2	NA	CASRLDGGQGGEDGYTF	TGTGCAAGTCGCTTAGATGGGGGACAGGGAGGTGAGGATGGCTACACCTTC
TRBD1	TRBJ2-5	TRBV7-3	once	CASSRQGGETQYF	TGTGCCAGCAGCAGACAGGGTGGGGAGACCCAGTACTTC
TRBD1	TRBJ2-7	TRBV27	NA	CASSRDRDTYEQYF	TGTGCCAGCAGCCGGGACAGGGACACCTACGAGCAGTACTTC
TRBD2	TRBJ2-3	TRBV7-2	NA	CASSPTSGSTDTQYF	TGTGCCAGCAGCCCCACTAGCGGGAGTACAGATACGCAGTATTTT
TRBD2	TRBJ2-5	TRBV27	NA	CASSGLAGAETQYF	TGTGCCAGCAGCGGACTAGCGGGAGCCGAGACCCAGTACTTC
NA	TRBJ1-2	TRBV20-1	NA	CSAPGRDGYTF	TGCAGTGCCCCCGGGAGGGATGGCTACACCTTC
TRBD2	TRBJ2-2	TRBV4-2	once	CASSSLAGGTGTGELFF	TGTGCCAGCAGCTCACTAGCGGGAGGGACTGGGACCGGGGAGCTGTTTTTT
TRBD2	TRBJ2-1	TRBV2	NA	CASSEAASGRNEQFF	TGTGCCAGCAGTGAAGCGGCTAGCGGGAGAAATGAGCAGTTCTTC
TRBD2	TRBJ2-1	TRBV19	NA	CASSASGTYNEQFF	TGTGCCAGTAGTGCTAGCGGGACCTACAATGAGCAGTTCTTC
NA	TRBJ2-7	TRBV19	NA	CASSIPGRGTYEQYF	TGTGCCAGTAGTATCCCCGGAAGGGGGACCTACGAGCAGTACTTC
TRBD1	TRBJ2-3	TRBV4-3	NA	CASSPDRGPGTDTDTQYF	TGCGCCAGCAGCCCCGACAGGGGGCCGGGAACTGACACAGATACGCAGTATTTT
TRBD2	TRBJ2-1	TRBV5-1	NA	CASSTSGSGISYNEQFF	TGCGCCAGCAGCACCAGTGGTAGCGGGATCTCCTACAATGAGCAGTTCTTC
TRBD2	TRBJ2-1	TRBV19	NA	CASSIEGTRELNEQFF	TGTGCCAGTAGTATAGAGGGGACTAGAGAACTTAATGAGCAGTTCTTC
TRBD2	TRBJ2-3	TRBV28	NA	CASSRPGLASPDTQYF	TGTGCCAGCAGTCGTCCGGGACTAGCGAGTCCAGATACGCAGTATTTT
TRBD2	TRBJ2-7	TRBV19	NA	CASSPSGGRLGEQYF	TGTGCCAGTAGTCCCTCCGGCGGGAGGTTGGGCGAGCAGTACTTC
NA	TRBJ2-5	TRBV19	once	CASSMGGGRKETQYF	TGTGCCAGTAGTATGGGGGGAGGCAGAAAAGAGACCCAGTACTTC
NA	TRBJ2-1	TRBV11-2	NA	CASSPDYNNEQFF	TGTGCCAGCAGCCCCGACTATAACAATGAGCAGTTCTTC
TRBD1	TRBJ2-7	TRBV9	NA	CASSVDRGRSYEQYF	TGTGCCAGCAGCGTAGACAGGGGGCGAAGCTACGAGCAGTACTTC
NA	TRBJ2-2	TRBV12-5	few	CASAEIFANTGELFF	TGTGCTAGTGCGGAGATATTTGCGAACACCGGGGAGCTGTTTTTT
TRBD2	TRBJ2-1	TRBV5-1	NA	CASSLLAGGNEQFF	TGCGCCAGCAGCTTACTAGCGGGAGGTAATGAGCAGTTCTTC
TRBD1	TRBJ1-1	TRBV6-1	NA	CASSDRGQPDTEAFF	TGTGCCAGCAGCGACAGGGGGCAGCCGGACACTGAAGCTTTCTTT
NA	TRBJ1-6	TRBV4-2	NA	CASSHRLYNSPLHF	TGTGCCAGCAGCCACAGACTCTATAATTCACCCCTCCACTTT
NA	TRBJ1-5	TRBV7-9	NA	CASSLGTGVGGQPQHF	TGTGCCAGCAGCTTGGGGACGGGAGTTGGGGGACAGCCCCAGCATTTT
TRBD1	TRBJ2-5	TRBV6-1	NA	CASSTGAQETQYF	TGTGCCAGCAGCACAGGGGCCCAAGAGACCCAGTACTTC
NA	TRBJ2-7	TRBV7-8	NA	CASSLRYGGGTDEQYF	TGTGCCAGCAGCTTACGGTATGGAGGGGGCACGGACGAGCAGTACTTC
TRBD2	TRBJ2-3	TRBV2	NA	CASSPGLAGPSTDTQYF	TGTGCCAGCAGCCCGGGACTAGCGGGACCTAGCACAGATACGCAGTATTTT
TRBD2	TRBJ2-7	TRBV4-2	NA	CASSQTSGRADEQYF	TGTGCCAGCAGCCAGACTAGCGGGAGGGCCGACGAGCAGTACTTC
NA	TRBJ2-1	TRBV7-9	NA	CAREGVEGNNEQFF	TGTGCCAGGGAAGGGGTAGAAGGCAACAATGAGCAGTTCTTC
TRBD1	TRBJ1-6	TRBV4-3	NA	CASSQFPTGQFNSPLHF	TGCGCCAGCAGCCAATTCCCCACGGGACAGTTTAATTCACCCCTCCACTTT
TRBD2	TRBJ2-2	TRBV6-4	NA	CASRTSGSSAGELFF	TGTGCCAGCAGAACTAGCGGGAGCTCGGCCGGGGAGCTGTTTTTT
TRBD2	TRBJ2-3	TRBV7-3	NA	CASRAEREESTDTQYF	TGTGCCAGCAGGGCGGAGCGGGAAGAGAGCACAGATACGCAGTATTTT
TRBD1	TRBJ2-1	TRBV27	NA	CASSLSRGLSYNEQFF	TGTGCCAGCAGTTTATCTAGGGGGCTATCCTACAATGAGCAGTTCTTC
NA	TRBJ2-5	TRBV11-2	NA	CASEGGFQETQYF	TGTGCCAGCGAGGGCGGGTTCCAAGAGACCCAGTACTTC
NA	TRBJ2-1	TRBV28	NA	CASSLSGFNEQFF	TGTGCCAGCAGTTTAAGTGGCTTCAATGAGCAGTTCTTC
TRBD2	TRBJ2-7	TRBV13	NA	CASSSPGTSGSYEQYF	TGTGCCAGCAGTTCTCCCGGGACTAGCGGCTCCTACGAGCAGTACTTC
TRBD2	TRBJ2-4	TRBV25-1	NA	CASSEGGAKNIQYF	TGTGCCAGCAGTGAGGGGGGGGCCAAAAACATTCAGTACTTC
NA	TRBJ1-2	TRBV2	NA	CASIKTGTITNYGYTF	TGTGCCAGCATTAAAACCGGGACAATTACTAACTATGGCTACACCTTC
NA	TRBJ2-1	TRBV7-3	NA	CASSFAGGNEQFF	TGTGCCAGCAGTTTCGCGGGTGGCAATGAGCAGTTCTTC
TRBD1	TRBJ1-1	TRBV2	NA	CASRGQGTHLEAFF	TGTGCCAGCAGGGGACAGGGGACCCATCTAGAAGCTTTCTTT
NA	TRBJ1-4	TRBV6-1	NA	CASSEVNGYNEKLFF	TGTGCCAGCAGTGAAGTAAACGGTTATAATGAAAAACTGTTTTTT